Detailed here is one T cell receptor beta chain. The antigen is not known. These data come from a study of early T cells in non-severe SARS-CoV-2 infection. Study-wide points: VDJdb-based annotation leaned toward anti-spike CD8 responses and missed private and CD4 specificities.

Attached unique molecular identifiers marked individual cDNA molecules. One entry per CDR3 protein, called by TCRdb with MiXCR from the 5' RACE reads. This table holds around 67,000 distinct CDR3 sequences, around 13% found once. V gave up 7 bases and J gave up 1 base, with 11 bases separating them. The CDR3 sequence is 13 residues long. Germline CDR1 and CDR2: SQVTM and ANQGSEA. Sequenced sample: whole blood. The TCR originated in an adult who was a healthcare worker with PCR-confirmed SARS-CoV-2 infection or an uninfected control (not recorded which). The V call is TRBV29-1, the J call TRBJ1-3; D is uncertain. The CDR3 is CSASTISGNTIYF. CDR3 DNA: TGCAGCGCCTCGACAATATCTGGAAACACCATATATTTT.